The rows below give T cell receptor beta chains drawn from one sample of a study of early T cells in non-severe SARS-CoV-2 infection. TCRdb fed the 5' RACE reads into MiXCR, producing one record per CDR3 protein. Of some 80,000 distinct CDR3 sequences listed, roughly 13% were seen once; the top ten hold 1.4%. Sequenced sample: whole blood. These receptors were obtained from an adult who was a healthcare worker with PCR-confirmed SARS-CoV-2 infection or an uninfected control (not recorded which). CDR3s include the opening cysteine and the closing phenylalanine or tryptophan. A D gene is named only where the DNA matches it firmly. Clone size is not always given. Where it is, it says once, few, many or a class for expanded clones.

J gene	clone size	D gene	V gene	CDR3 DNA	CDR3 protein
TRBJ2-5	NA	TRBD2	TRBV9	TGTGCCAGCGGGGTGGCGGGGGAGCAAGAGACCCAGTACTTC	CASGVAGEQETQYF
TRBJ2-2	NA	TRBD2	TRBV7-2	TGTGCCAGCAGCCCCCAGCCCCAGCGGGGTGACACCGGGGAGCTGTTTTTT	CASSPQPQRGDTGELFF
TRBJ2-7	NA	NA	TRBV19	TGTGCCAGTAGCCACCAGGGCTACGAGCAGTACTTC	CASSHQGYEQYF
TRBJ1-2	many	TRBD1	TRBV27	TGTGCCAGCAGTCCACCGGGACAGGGCCCAGGGAACTATGGCTACACCTTC	CASSPPGQGPGNYGYTF
TRBJ1-5	NA	NA	TRBV12-3/TRBV12-4	TGTGCCAGCAGTTTCGGGGGTTCTCAGGGCAATCAGCCCCAGCATTTT	CASSFGGSQGNQPQHF
TRBJ1-2	few	NA	TRBV19	TGTGCCAGTAGTCGACTGAGCTATGGCTACACCTTC	CASSRLSYGYTF
TRBJ2-2	few	TRBD1	TRBV7-9	TGTGCCAGCAGCTTAGTCGTGCGGACAGGGCTCACCGGGGAGCTGTTTTTT	CASSLVVRTGLTGELFF
TRBJ2-7	NA	TRBD1	TRBV6-4	TGTGCCAGTCCCAGGACAGGGCGCGAGCAGTACTTC	CASPRTGREQYF
TRBJ2-7	NA	TRBD2	TRBV7-9	TGTGCCAGCAGCTTAGGGGGCGGGAGCTCCTACGAGCAGTACTTC	CASSLGGGSSYEQYF
TRBJ2-7	NA	TRBD1	TRBV7-9	TGTGCCAGCAGCTTGGGTGGGGGACAGGGATCCTACGAGCAGTACTTC	CASSLGGGQGSYEQYF
TRBJ2-5	NA	NA	TRBV28	TGTGCCAGCAGTTCCCCCTCAGGGAACCAGTACTTC	CASSSPSGNQYF
TRBJ2-1	NA	NA	TRBV20-1	TGCAGTGCTCCCAAGGGGGGGCCGTACAATGAGCAGTTCTTC	CSAPKGGPYNEQFF
TRBJ1-5	NA	TRBD1	TRBV4-3	TGCGCCAGCAGCCAAGAGTACCACAGGGGAGGCCAGCCCCAGCATTTT	CASSQEYHRGGQPQHF
TRBJ2-5	NA	TRBD1	TRBV7-3	TGTGCCAGCAGCCTAAGCCGGGACAGCCAGACGATTAACTTC	CASSLSRDSQTINF
TRBJ2-5	many	NA	TRBV11-2	TGTGCCAGCAGCCCAGCGCCCCAAGAGACCCAGTACTTC	CASSPAPQETQYF
TRBJ1-2	NA	TRBD1	TRBV7-2	TGTGCCAGCAGCGCAGGGTCACAGGGGGCAATTGGCTACACCTTC	CASSAGSQGAIGYTF
TRBJ1-4	many	TRBD1	TRBV19	TGTGCCAGTAGTATGCCGCCGGGACAGGGGGCTGAAAAACTGTTTTTT	CASSMPPGQGAEKLFF
TRBJ2-5	few	TRBD2	TRBV7-6	TGTGCCAGCAGCTCCCTCCGTGGCGGGGGACGGCAGACCCAGTACTTC	CASSSLRGGGRQTQYF
TRBJ2-2	NA	NA	TRBV28	TGTGCCAGCAGTTTCGGGGGCAGGGACACCGGGGAGCTGTTTTTT	CASSFGGRDTGELFF
TRBJ1-2	many	NA	TRBV29-1	TGCAGCGTTGAAGTTTTTGGACAGAGCTATGGCTACACCTTC	CSVEVFGQSYGYTF
TRBJ2-7	many	NA	TRBV20-1	TGCAGTGCTAGAGAATTAAAGGGCGGTTACGAGCAGTACTTC	CSARELKGGYEQYF
TRBJ2-1	few	NA	TRBV5-1	TGCGCCAGCAGCTGGGCTGGGGGGAACTACAATGAGCAGTTCTTC	CASSWAGGNYNEQFF
TRBJ2-4	few	NA	TRBV19	TGTGCCAGTAGATCTGGGGACATTCAGTACTTC	CASRSGDIQYF
TRBJ2-5	many	TRBD2	TRBV6-1	TGTGCCAGCAGTGGAGGTTTAGCGGGGCCGAACCAAGAGACCCAGTACTTC	CASSGGLAGPNQETQYF
TRBJ2-1	many	TRBD2	TRBV7-2	TGTGCCAGCAGCTTCGGACCCTTTCGACTAGCGGGGGGGCAGTTCTTC	CASSFGPFRLAGGQFF
TRBJ2-3	many	TRBD2	TRBV11-2	TGTGCCAGCAGCCGGACTAGCGGGGGCCGAAGCACAGATACGCAGTATTTT	CASSRTSGGRSTDTQYF
TRBJ1-1	NA	NA	TRBV6-2/TRBV6-3	TGTGCCAGCAGTTTGCCAGCTATGAACACTGAAGCTTTCTTT	CASSLPAMNTEAFF
TRBJ2-1	many	TRBD1	TRBV7-9	TGTGCCAGCAGCCCCCGGGACAGTCACAATGAGCAGTTCTTC	CASSPRDSHNEQFF
TRBJ2-2	many	TRBD1	TRBV2	TGTGCCAGCAGTCGTGGACAGGGGGCGGGAAACACCGGGGAGCTGTTTTTT	CASSRGQGAGNTGELFF
TRBJ2-5	few	TRBD2	TRBV10-2	TGCGCCAGCAGGGTGGCTAGCGGGTCCCAAGAGACCCAGTACTTC	CASRVASGSQETQYF
TRBJ1-5	NA	NA	TRBV19	TGTGCCAGTAGTATACAGAGTGGGAATCAGCCCCAGCATTTT	CASSIQSGNQPQHF
TRBJ2-2	NA	NA	TRBV7-6	TGTGCCAGCAGCTTGGCAGTCACCGGGGAGCTGTTTTTT	CASSLAVTGELFF
TRBJ1-5	few	NA	TRBV29-1	TGCAGCGTTGCTCCGGACAGCTATCAGCCCCAGCATTTT	CSVAPDSYQPQHF
TRBJ2-7	NA	TRBD1	TRBV9	TGTGCCAGCAGCGTAGCTACAGGGGGCGGCGAGCAGTACTTC	CASSVATGGGEQYF
TRBJ2-1	many	NA	TRBV10-2	TGCGCCAGCAGTCCCAATCCGGCGGGGAGGAATGAGCAGTTCTTC	CASSPNPAGRNEQFF
TRBJ1-5	few	TRBD1	TRBV6-6	TGTGCCAGCAGTTACTCGACAGGGAATCAGCCCCAGCATTTT	CASSYSTGNQPQHF
TRBJ2-7	NA	TRBD1	TRBV6-6	TGTGCCAGCAGCCTGGCCGGGACAGGGGGCTACGAGCAGTACTTC	CASSLAGTGGYEQYF
TRBJ1-6	many	TRBD1	TRBV2	TGTGCCAGCAGTGAATGGGGGACAGGGGAATATAATTCACCCCTCCACTTT	CASSEWGTGEYNSPLHF
TRBJ2-7	many	NA	TRBV13	TGTGCCAGCAGCTTAGGATCGGTATCCCGCTCCTACGAGCAGTACTTC	CASSLGSVSRSYEQYF
TRBJ2-1	many	TRBD2	TRBV11-3	TGTGCCAGCAGCTTAGATGGCTACAGCGGGGGGACAAACAATGAGCAGTTCTTC	CASSLDGYSGGTNNEQFF
TRBJ2-3	NA	NA	TRBV7-9	TGTGCCAGCGGCAAGTCGACAGGCCCACATGATACGCAGTATTTT	CASGKSTGPHDTQYF
TRBJ2-3	few	TRBD2	TRBV5-6	TGTGCCAGCAGCTTGTTACGGGGGGGGGCCTTAGATACGCAGTATTTT	CASSLLRGGALDTQYF
TRBJ2-3	many	NA	TRBV27	TGTGCCAGCAGTTTATACAACACAGATACGCAGTATTTT	CASSLYNTDTQYF
TRBJ1-2	NA	TRBD1	TRBV2	TGTGCCAGCAGTGCAAGGACAGGGGGGCCCTACTATGGCTACACCTTC	CASSARTGGPYYGYTF
TRBJ1-1	few	NA	TRBV5-1	TGCGCCAGCAGCTTGCAAACCGGGACCCTCGAAGCTTTCTTT	CASSLQTGTLEAFF
TRBJ1-4	NA	TRBD1	TRBV6-6	TGTGCCAGCAGTTACTCGAGTACGGGACAGGGTAATGAAAAACTGTTTTTT	CASSYSSTGQGNEKLFF
TRBJ2-7	NA	NA	TRBV12-3/TRBV12-4	TGTGCCAGCAGTCGGATGTCCGGCTACGAGCAGTACTTC	CASSRMSGYEQYF
TRBJ2-3	many	NA	TRBV2	TGTGCCAGCAGTGACGGGGTTGGCACAGATACGCAGTATTTT	CASSDGVGTDTQYF
TRBJ1-1	NA	TRBD1	TRBV20-1	TGCAGTGCGGCAGGGGGTCGCACTGAAGCTTTCTTT	CSAAGGRTEAFF
TRBJ1-1	NA	NA	TRBV7-2	TGTGTCAGCAGCTTAGTTCCATCAGGAGGGATGCGAGACACTGAAGCTTTCTTT	CVSSLVPSGGMRDTEAFF
TRBJ1-1	few	NA	TRBV9	TGTGCCAGCAGCGTAGGTCTGTTGAACACTGAAGCTTTCTTT	CASSVGLLNTEAFF
TRBJ2-1	NA	TRBD1	TRBV7-9	TGTGCCAGCAGCCCCCGGCCAGACAGGGACTCCTACAATGAGCAGTTCTTC	CASSPRPDRDSYNEQFF
TRBJ2-7	few	TRBD2	TRBV19	TGTGCCAGTAGTTATAGCGGGGGGGCCGGCGAGCAGTACTTC	CASSYSGGAGEQYF